This T cell receptor beta chain was retrieved from a study of post-analysis software for immune sequencing data. The wider study: Relapsing-remitting, secondary progressive and progressive-relapsing forms made up the multiple sclerosis disease courses.

The germline gives CDR1 SNHLY, CDR2 FYNNEI. The CDR3 has 15 residues. V trimming: 8 bases; J trimming: 0 bases; junction bases outside the gene matches: 8. Unique molecular identifiers were built into the TCR beta cDNA libraries. TCRdb reprocessed the PCR reads with MiXCR, giving one entry per CDR3 protein. Among fewer than 550,000 distinct CDR3 sequences listed, approximately 31% were seen once. Study-wide points: Controls showed significantly higher normalized Chao1 diversity than did multiple sclerosis patients. Batch-matched samples strongly co-clustered by F measure. Five or six TRBV segments, TRBV5-6, TRBV5-1 and TRBV20-1 among them, were found more frequent in patients than controls.

This clonotype has more than one count but fewer than ten. Its matching antigen is unknown. This clonotype was obtained from a girl aged 2-17 years with multiple sclerosis. The rearrangement uses TRBV2 and TRBJ2-3; 7 nucleotides align to TRBD2. The sample was blood. The CDR3 DNA is TGTGCCAGCGCAAACGAGCGGGGAAGCACAGATACGCAGTATTTT. Translating it yields CASANERGSTDTQYF.